This T cell receptor beta chain came from a study of vaccination effects on CD4 cells after COVID-19. General study results and limits: Only 1 of 255 vaccine-induced clones from healthy vaccinees cross-reacted with common cold coronaviruses. Substantial clonal contraction characterized both infection- and vaccine-induced clones late after vaccination.

About this clone: Antigen unknown.

This CDR3 comprises 15 residues. Germline V gene lookup returns CDR1 MGHDK and CDR2 SYGVNS. V was clipped by 2 bases and J by 1 base, with 11 bases between them. The assay was immunoSEQ multiplex PCR, and TCRdb's table has in-frame clones only and misses some. This table holds about 72,000 clones, around 81% found once. The ViraFEST assay expanded antigen-specific CD4+ T cells with viral peptide pools before sequencing. CD4+ T cell isolation took place after 10 days of culture. Each person got two doses of an mRNA SARS-CoV-2 vaccine, BNT162b2 or mRNA-1273. The authors replaced half the medium with IL-2 medium on days 3 and 7.

Material: CD4+ T cells from PBMCs cultured with HCoV-229E spike peptides, obtained after COVID-19 vaccination. The chain employs TRBV25-1 and TRBJ1-1; possible D gene TRBD1, 5 bases. This TCR came from a human donor who received a COVID-19 vaccine. CDR3 nucleotides: TGTGCCAGCAGTGAACCCCGGAGGGGGAACACTGAAGCTTTCTTT. It translates to CASSEPRRGNTEAFF.